This T cell receptor (beta chain) comes out of a study of blood T cell repertoires in COVID-19. The table came from immunoSEQ multiplex PCR; TCRdb's copy has only in-frame clones and leaves some out. This repertoire shows about 56,000 clones, approximately 92% found once; its top ten account for approximately 45%. The sequencing sample was made of peripheral blood. The sequence was obtained from a woman aged 60-75 years with COVID-19, enrolled during active disease.

CDR3 sequence (DNA): TGTGCCAGCAGCTTGACTCCTGGGGCCAACGTCCTGACTTTC. It translates to CASSLTPGANVLTF. The chain employs TRBV13 and TRBJ2-6; D is uncertain. V was cut by 3 bases and J by 2 bases, with 5 bases left in between. The CDR3 sequence is 14 residues long. Per germline, CDR1 PRHDT and CDR2 FYEKMQ (reference sequence).